A single sample is the source of the 24 T cell receptor beta chains below, sequenced in a study of blood T cell repertoires in COVID-19. Clones were sequenced by immunoSEQ multiplex PCR, and TCRdb holds only the in-frame ones, with some missing. The table records about 220,000 clones, more than 75% of them present only once. The source material was peripheral blood. These receptors were obtained from a human donor in a cohort sampled during active COVID-19.

CDR3 nucleotides: TGCGCCAGCAGCCAAGATCAGGGCTCCGCGAAGTTCTTC. Protein sequence: CASSQDQGSAKFF. J is TRBJ2-1 and V is TRBV4-1, with D perhaps matching TRBD1 (5 bases). The germline CDR1 and CDR2 sequences are MGHRA and YSYEKL. The CDR3 extends over 13 amino acids. V dropped 0 bases and J dropped 14 bases, with 14 bases sitting between them.

The J gene is TRBJ1-6, the V gene TRBV27, with a possible D match to TRBD1 (5 bases). This CDR3 is 12 amino acids long. Germline-derived CDR1 and CDR2 are MNHEY and SMNVEV (reference sequence). Trimming took off 2 bases at V and 10 bases at J, with 6 bases between the two ends. As DNA, the CDR3 is TGTGCCAGCAGTTTACAGGGATCACCCCTCCACTTT. As protein: CASSLQGSPLHF.

V and J are TRBV6-4 and TRBJ2-5; possible D gene TRBD2, 6 bases. V lost 0 bases and J lost 8, with 10 bases in between. The CDR3 is made up of 13 amino acids. Per germline, CDR1 MRHNA and CDR2 SNTAGT. The CDR3, as DNA: TGTGCCAGCAGTGACTCTGGCGGGAAAACCCAGTACTTC. Protein: CASSDSGGKTQYF.

The rearrangement joins TRBV19 to TRBJ1-1; D is ambiguous. V gave up 2 bases and J gave up 3 bases, with 7 bases separating them. This CDR3 contains 13 residues. Germline V gene sequence: CDR1 LNHDA, CDR2 SQIVND (reference sequence). This CDR3 is CASSISSHTEAFF. As DNA, the CDR3 is TGTGCCAGTAGTATATCTAGTCACACTGAAGCTTTCTTT.

The V call is TRBV5-5, the J call TRBJ2-1; 9 nucleotides line up with TRBD1. In germline, CDR1 is SGHKS, CDR2 YYEKEE (reference sequence). This CDR3 spans 15 amino acids. J lost 4 bases, V lost 3 bases, and 5 bases had no gene match. The CDR3 loop is CASSYPGQGYNEQFF. For the CDR3, the DNA is TGTGCCAGCAGCTACCCGGGACAGGGATACAATGAGCAGTTCTTC. Variable domain in full (rest from reference TRBV5-5 and TRBJ2-1): DAGVTQSPTHLIKTRGQQVTLRCSPISGHKSVSWYQQVLGQGPQFIFQYYEKEERGRGNFPDRFSARQFPNYSSELNVNALLLGDSALYLCASSYPGQGYNEQFFGPGTRLTVL.

The rearrangement links TRBV4-3 to TRBJ2-3, with D maybe TRBD2 (7 bases). The V and J ends lost 0 bases and 2 bases respectively, with 12 bases between them. This CDR3 region has 16 residues. Germline V gives CDR1 LGHNA, CDR2 YSLEER. In DNA form, the CDR3 reads TGCGCCAGCAGCCAAGAGGGGGGGCGCGACACAGATACGCAGTATTTT. This gives the protein CASSQEGGRDTDTQYF.

This clone was detected only once. The chain uses TRBV10-1 and TRBJ2-7; D might be TRBD2 (6 bases). V dropped 6 bases and J dropped 2 bases, with 17 bases sitting between them. The CDR3 is 15 residues long. Per the germline V gene, CDR1 is WNHNN and CDR2 is SYGVQD (reference sequence). As DNA, the CDR3 is TGCGCCAGCAGGCTGGGGGATAGCGGCCCCTACGAGCAGTACTTC. Encoded protein: CASRLGDSGPYEQYF.

This clone showed up just a few times. V gene TRBV27 combines with J gene TRBJ2-7, with 8 bases fitting TRBD1. The junction had 9 bases not matched to a gene; V was cut back by 6 bases and J by 2 bases. Germline V gene data show CDR1 as MNHEY and CDR2 as SMNVEV (reference sequence). The CDR3 runs to 15 residues. CDR3 sequence reads: CASRFRDRPPYEQYF. CDR3 nucleotide sequence: TGTGCCAGCAGATTTAGGGACAGGCCGCCCTACGAGCAGTACTTC.

The genes are TRBV7-2 and TRBJ2-1; tentative D call: TRBD2 (5 bases). The CDR3 consists of 15 residues. With 3 bases removed from V and 10 bases from J, the gap between germline ends came to 19 bases. From germline, CDR1 is SGHTA and CDR2 FQGNSA. The CDR3 reads CASSLGIGLPGEQFF. The CDR3, as DNA: TGTGCCAGCAGCTTGGGAATTGGACTCCCCGGGGAGCAGTTCTTC.

The chain couples TRBV12-3 or TRBV12-4 to TRBJ1-2; D ambiguous. The V gene lost 7 bases and the J gene lost 4 bases, with 10 bases spanning the gap. The CDR3 runs to 12 residues. The CDR3 bases are TGTGCCAGCACCGAGTCGTTCTATGGCTACACCTTC. Protein: CASTESFYGYTF.

The V gene is TRBV29-1, the J gene TRBJ2-7, with D tentatively TRBD1 (6 bases). CDR1 is SQVTM and CDR2 is ANQGSEA in the germline V gene. The CDR3 loop spans 13 amino acids. Deletions cut 6 bases from V and 0 bases from J, with 12 bases between. The CDR3 spells CSVDTGISYEQYF. CDR3 coding DNA: TGCAGCGTAGATACAGGGATCTCCTACGAGCAGTACTTC.

V and J are TRBV7-2 and TRBJ1-2; 8 nucleotides match TRBD1. Germline CDR1 and CDR2: SGHTA and FQGNSA. The CDR3 sequence is 14 residues long. The V segment lost 5 bases and the J segment 6 bases; nucleotides outside the gene matches: 8. CDR3 nucleotide sequence: TGTGCCAGCAGCGGGCGGACAGGGAGGGATGGCTACACCTTC. Its translation: CASSGRTGRDGYTF. Looking up the rest from reference TRBV7-2 and TRBJ1-2 gives the full variable domain: GAGVSQSPSNKVTEKGKDVELRCDPISGHTALYWYRQSLGQGLEFLIYFQGNSAPDKSGLPSDRFSAERTGGSVSTLTIQRTQQEDSAVYLCASSGRTGRDGYTFGSGTRLTVV.

This rearrangement joins TRBV28 to TRBJ2-7; 8 bases are shared with TRBD2. The germline CDR1 and CDR2 sequences are MDHEN and SYDVKM. This CDR3 region has 15 residues. Trimming took 2 bases from V and 2 from J; bases not matched to a gene: 5. CDR3 in amino acids: CASSLSSGITYEQYF. CDR3 nucleotide sequence: TGTGCCAGCAGTTTAAGTAGCGGGATTACCTACGAGCAGTACTTC. Looking up the rest from reference TRBV28 and TRBJ2-7 gives the full variable domain: DVKVTQSSRYLVKRTGEKVFLECVQDMDHENMFWYRQDPGLGLRLIYFSYDVKMKEKGDIPEGYSVSREKKERFSLILESASTNQTSMYLCASSLSSGITYEQYFGPGTRLTVT.

The gene calls are TRBV19 and TRBJ2-1; 7 bases are a match to TRBD2. V lost 7 bases to trimming and J lost 5 bases; unmatched junction nucleotides: 14. From germline, CDR1 is LNHDA and CDR2 SQIVND (reference sequence). The CDR3 has 16 residues. Here the CDR3 reads CASTRTAGQIHNEQFF. CDR3 bases: TGTGCCAGTACTCGTACAGCGGGGCAGATACACAATGAGCAGTTCTTC.

This chain joins TRBV19 and TRBJ2-3, with D tentatively TRBD1 (6 bases). The CDR3 is 14 residues long. The V end was cut by 9 bases, the J end by 3 bases, with 16 bases between. In germline, CDR1 is LNHDA, CDR2 SQIVND (reference sequence). In nucleotides, the CDR3 is TGTGCCAGCTTGGAGACAAGGGGGACAGATACGCAGTATTTT. Its protein is CASLETRGTDTQYF. The entire variable domain, with the rest obtained from reference TRBV19 and TRBJ2-3, is as follows: DGGITQSPKYLFRKEGQNVTLSCEQNLNHDAMYWYRQDPGQGLRLIYYSQIVNDFQKGDIAEGYSVSREKKESFPLTVTSAQKNPTAFYLCASLETRGTDTQYFGPGTRLTVL.

The chain is built from TRBV10-3 and TRBJ1-1, with D perhaps matching TRBD1 (5 bases). Trimming took off 6 bases at V and 7 bases at J, with 15 bases between the two ends. CDR1 is ENHRY and CDR2 is SYGVKD in the germline V gene. The CDR3 covers 13 residues. The CDR3 bases are TGTGCCATCAGCGACGCTTCCAGGGATGAAGCTTTCTTT. Translation gives CAISDASRDEAFF.

The CDR3 DNA reads TGCGCCAGCACCATGGGGGGTGACCACACAGATACGCAGTATTTT. It encodes CASTMGGDHTDTQYF. The genes are TRBV5-1 and TRBJ2-3; TRBD2 is a possible D gene (6 bases). Germline-derived CDR1 and CDR2 are SGHRS and YFSETQ. The V end lost 6 bases, the J end lost 2 bases, and 16 bases lay between the germline ends. CDR3 length equals 15 residues.

V usage is TRBV28 and J usage is TRBJ2-3; TRBD2 matches 9 bases. Germline V lookup: CDR1 MDHEN, CDR2 SYDVKM. J gave up 3 bases and V 8 bases, and 6 bases lay outside the gene matches. This CDR3 spans 14 amino acids. Here the CDR3 DNA reads TGTGCCAGCTGTAGCGGGAGTGGTACAGATACGCAGTATTTT. Protein product: CASCSGSGTDTQYF. Based on the CDR3 plus reference TRBV28 and TRBJ2-3, the full variable domain is DVKVTQSSRYLVKRTGEKVFLECVQDMDHENMFWYRQDPGLGLRLIYFSYDVKMKEKGDIPEGYSVSREKKERFSLILESASTNQTSMYLCASCSGSGTDTQYFGPGTRLTVL.

This clone turned up a few times. The DNA of the CDR3 is TGTGCCAGCAGCTCGCCGTCCGGGAACACTGAAGCTTTCTTT. Translation gives CASSSPSGNTEAFF. J is TRBJ1-1 and V is TRBV28; D gene unclear. Germline V CDR1 and CDR2: MDHEN, SYDVKM. Between the trimmed V and J ends, which lost 6 bases and 1 base, there was a span of 12 bases. This CDR3 region has 14 residues.

This sequence joins TRBV18 and TRBJ2-3; 9 bases map to TRBD2. The V gene's germline CDR1 is KGHSH and CDR2 LQKENI. Losses at the gene ends were 6 bases for V and 5 bases for J; bases not matched to a gene: 12. This CDR3 has 16 amino acids. The DNA of the CDR3 is TGTGCCAGCTCTCAGGTAGCGGGAGCTAGCGGAGATACGCAGTATTTT. It is translated as CASSQVAGASGDTQYF.

This chain uses TRBV18 with TRBJ2-7, with unresolved D. The germline gives CDR1 KGHSH, CDR2 LQKENI. V lost 5 bases, J lost 7 bases, and 9 bases lay in between. The CDR3 is 11 amino acids. CDR3 DNA: TGTGCCAGCTCAAGAGATCGGGAGCAGTACTTC. This encodes CASSRDREQYF.

This CDR3 reads CASSQATSGGAHEQYF. The DNA for the CDR3 is TGTGCCAGCAGCCAAGCCACTAGCGGGGGGGCCCACGAGCAGTACTTC. V is TRBV4-2 and J is TRBJ2-7; 13 nucleotides match TRBD2. The CDR3 length is 16 residues. J lost 5 bases, V lost 1 base, and 5 bases had no gene match. Germline lookup yields CDR1 LGHNA and CDR2 YNFKEQ.

The rearrangement uses TRBV2 and TRBJ1-4; weak D call: TRBD1 (6 bases). Deletions cut 5 bases from V and 8 bases from J, with 12 bases between. CDR3 length equals 13 residues. The germline gives CDR1 SNHLY, CDR2 FYNNEI. CDR3 nucleotides: TGTGCCAGCAGTACAGGGTTGAGAGAAAAACTGTTTTTT. Encoded protein: CASSTGLREKLFF.

This chain uses TRBV7-6 with TRBJ2-5, with 7 bases fitting TRBD1. CDR1 and CDR2 (germline): SGHVS, FNYEAQ. The CDR3 consists of 16 residues. Unmatched junction bases numbered 15, after V lost 6 bases and J lost 5 bases. CDR3 bases: TGTGCCAGCAGTTCCCGGACAGGACGCCGTCCGGAGACCCAGTACTTC. Amino acids: CASSSRTGRRPETQYF. Full variable domain (missing parts from reference TRBV7-6 and TRBJ2-5): GAGVSQSPRYKVTKRGQDVALRCDPISGHVSLYWYRQALGQGPEFLTYFNYEAQQDKSGLPNDRFSAERPEGSISTLTIQRTEQRDSAMYRCASSSRTGRRPETQYFGPGTRLLVL.